This TCR beta chain was identified in a study of intratumoral heterogeneity in liver cancer. A note on the overall study: Across the full roughly 14-patient cohort, most patients were male and a median age of around 63 years was recorded. To examine intratumor heterogeneity, the study integrated RNA-seq, DNA sequencing, TCR-seq and SNP array data obtained from multiple regions of hepatocellular carcinoma specimens. The full cohort included some 71 multiregional samples from 15 or so HCC patients, consisting of approximately 50 tumoral regions and some 20 adjacent nontumoral regions.

General conclusions and limits of the study: Limitations acknowledged by the authors included a relatively low number of patients and under-sampled representation of tumor-infiltrating lymphocytes.

TCR beta chain CDR3 regions were sequenced from genomic DNA using the immunoSEQ assay. Primers annealing to V and J segments amplified rearranged VDJ segments. Per the original workflow: The ImmunoSeq Analyzer software was used to calculate clonality and richness metrics. Clones with differential abundance between regions were identified with Fisher's exact test combined with a beta-binomial method for additional stringency. Entries here come from immuneACCESS through TCRdb and include only in-frame sequences with V and J called. Some clones fail to appear in such tables; in the studies checked, an unresolved V gene covers under half of the shortfall, and the cause of the remainder is unknown. The V and J calls and the clone size are those of that table, but D and trimming were determined from the DNA. Recorded for this sample are about 5,900 clones; approximately 72% of them occurred a single time. The top ten hold roughly 22% of the sample.

V lost 2 bases and J lost 5 bases, and the count of bases not matched to a germline gene is 2. The germline V gene sets CDR1 to SGHDT and CDR2 to YYEEEE. The CDR3 sequence holds 13 residues, the cysteine and phenylalanine included. Only CDR3 DNA remains: 39 bases, in frame from the first base. The table lists this clone with a few counts. The clone's antigen remains unknown. No qualities accompany the bases; no much larger clone lies one base away. Every patient had early-stage hepatocellular carcinoma and received no therapy prior to surgical resection. Sampled areas lacked macroscopic evidence of necrosis or hemorrhage. In a couple of patients, TCR sequencing (ImmunoSeq) was performed on multiple regions. Each frozen resection tissue sample was taken at least 1 cm away from every other sample. Samples labelled N were derived from nontumoral liver tissue adjacent to the tumor. Genomic DNA was isolated from bulk tissue with the DNeasy blood and tissue kit.

The sequences come from tumor-adjacent normal tissue, collected before any cancer treatment. The sequence was obtained from an older man with hepatocellular carcinoma. The rearrangement joined TRBV5-6 to TRBJ2-5; the central 8 bases match TRBD1. The CDR3 has the sequence CASSFRGLETQYF. DNA sequence: TGTGCCAGCAGCTTCAGGGGGCTGGAGACCCAGTACTTC.